Sequencing of this TCR beta chain was carried out in a study of cytomegalovirus exposure and HLA in healthy donors. The study, taken as a whole, reports: It was reported that the classifier diagnosed cytomegalovirus status with high specificity and sensitivity in both the original and validation cohorts. Researchers catalogued approximately 170 TCR beta chains as cytomegalovirus-associated.

The study drew the donors from its 120-subject validation cohort, separate from the approximately 700-subject first cohort. The table came from immunoSEQ multiplex PCR; TCRdb's copy has only in-frame clones and leaves some out. The sample shows 140,000 or so clones, 75% to 90% of them seen only once. J gave up 1 base and V 3 bases, and 0 bases lay outside the gene matches. The germline gives CDR1 MNHEY, CDR2 SMNVEV (reference sequence). The CDR3 spans 14 residues. This clone was counted once. The antigen is undetermined. Material for sequencing was PBMCs. This chain uses TRBV27 with TRBJ1-2; 9 positions agree with TRBD1. This clonotype was obtained from a woman aged 18 to 35 in good health and CMV-seropositive. CDR3 residues: CASSLGQGNYGYTF. For the CDR3, the DNA is TGTGCCAGCAGTTTGGGACAGGGTAACTATGGCTACACCTTC.